The present entry profiles one T cell receptor (beta chain) with its context. The data were obtained in a study of CD8+ T cells in alopecia areata. Study-wide background: Tofacitinib continued for 6 to 18 months and was then withheld for 6 months.

Germline V gene sequence: CDR1 LGHNA, CDR2 YNFKEQ. The CDR3 consists of 18 residues. The ends lost 0 bases at V and 3 bases at J; junction bases unmatched: 11. RNA, once extracted, was reverse transcribed into cDNA for use as the sequencing template. The assay was immunoSEQ multiplex PCR, and TCRdb's table has in-frame clones only and misses some. The profile shows roughly 130,000 clones, over 50% of them singletons. This rearrangement joins TRBV4-2 to TRBJ2-3; 8 bases fit TRBD2. The source is a human donor with alopecia areata. This material consisted of CD4+ T cells sorted from blood, taken at week 0. The CDR3 region is CASSQDPFGGARTDTQYF. CDR3 DNA sequence: TGTGCCAGCAGCCAAGACCCTTTCGGGGGGGCCAGGACAGATACGCAGTATTTT.